What follows are 22 T cell receptor beta chains derived from one specimen sequenced in a study of blood T cell repertoires in COVID-19. Using immunoSEQ multiplex PCR, the repertoire was profiled, and TCRdb retains in-frame clones only, with some absent. Among under 80,000 clones listed, approximately 80% were seen once. Sequencing input: peripheral blood. Source of these receptors: a woman older than 75 with active or convalescent COVID-19.

V usage is TRBV3-1 (or the pseudogene TRBV3-2) and J usage is TRBJ2-7; no clear D gene. The germline CDR1 and CDR2 sequences are LGHDT and YNNKEL (reference sequence). The CDR3 covers 11 residues. V dropped 1 base and J dropped 4 bases, with 2 bases sitting between them. The CDR3 is CASSQAYEQYF. CDR3 DNA: TGTGCCAGCAGCCAAGCTTACGAGCAGTACTTC.

This clone was counted only a few times. This chain uses TRBV10-3 with TRBJ1-1; 9 bases fit TRBD1. The CDR3 totals 15 residues. With V trimmed by 6 bases and J by 6 bases, 11 bases remained unmatched. The germline CDR1 and CDR2 sequences are ENHRY and SYGVKD. This CDR3 is CAISSTTGGGAEAFF. The CDR3 DNA reads TGTGCCATCAGCAGCACTACAGGGGGCGGCGCTGAAGCTTTCTTT.

The chain carries TRBV6-5 and TRBJ2-7, with D possibly being TRBD2 (5 bases). The germline CDR1 and CDR2 sequences are MNHEY and SVGAGI. The V end lost 7 bases, the J end lost 0 bases, and 13 bases lay between the germline ends. This CDR3 spans 14 amino acids. CDR3 region: CASTPGIDSYEQYF. Here the CDR3 DNA reads TGTGCCAGCACCCCGGGGATTGACTCCTACGAGCAGTACTTC.

This chain uses TRBV29-1 with TRBJ1-4, with 7 bases lining up with TRBD1. The CDR3 consists of 13 residues. Germline V lookup: CDR1 SQVTM, CDR2 ANQGSEA. J gave up 7 bases and V 7 bases, and 9 bases lay outside the gene matches. This CDR3 reads CSASGGGSEKLFF. The DNA of the CDR3 is TGCAGCGCCTCAGGGGGAGGTAGTGAAAAACTGTTTTTT.

This clone was counted once. V usage is TRBV4-1 and J usage is TRBJ2-7; 10 bases align to TRBD2. The CDR3 is 15 residues long. V dropped 1 base and J dropped 7; count of bases not matched to a gene: 7. Germline V CDR1 and CDR2: MGHRA, YSYEKL. CDR3 in amino acids: CASSQVLAGKYEQYF. For the CDR3, the DNA is TGCGCCAGCAGCCAAGTACTAGCGGGAAAATATGAGCAGTACTTC.

This rearrangement joins TRBV4-3 to TRBJ2-1; 11 bases agree with TRBD2. The J segment lost 8 bases and the V segment lost 5 bases, leaving 5 bases of the junction unmatched. CDR1 and CDR2 (germline): LGHNA, YSLEER. CDR3 length equals 14 residues. The CDR3 sequence is CASSIAGGLDEQFF. CDR3 bases: TGCGCCAGCAGCATAGCGGGGGGGCTTGATGAGCAGTTCTTC.

V is TRBV24-1 and J is TRBJ1-2; 9 bases fit TRBD1. Germline V gene lookup returns CDR1 KGHDR and CDR2 SFDVKD. Trimming at V came to 4 bases and at J to 6 bases, leaving 5 bases not matched to a gene. The length of the CDR3 is 14 residues. CDR3 amino acids: CATSDHRGRDGYTF. CDR3 DNA: TGTGCCACCAGTGACCACAGGGGGCGGGATGGCTACACCTTC.

The chain combines TRBV28 with TRBJ1-4; no definite D call. V gave up 10 bases and J gave up 7 bases, with 19 bases separating them. Germline V gene sequence: CDR1 MDHEN, CDR2 SYDVKM. CDR3 length: 14 residues. The CDR3 bases are TGTGCCACCGTTACCCCGGGAAACTCTGAAAAACTGTTTTTT. The encoded protein is CATVTPGNSEKLFF.

The chain combines TRBV7-9 with TRBJ2-5; D might be TRBD1 (6 bases). The V end lost 4 bases, the J end lost 5 bases, and 17 bases lay between the germline ends. CDR1 and CDR2 from the germline V gene are SEHNR and FQNEAQ (reference sequence). There are 15 residues in the CDR3. CDR3 in amino acids: CASSSKGEPLETQYF. The CDR3 coding sequence is TGTGCCAGCAGCTCTAAGGGGGAGCCCTTGGAGACCCAGTACTTC.

This chain uses TRBV29-1 with TRBJ1-4; no firm D call. The CDR3 extends over 11 amino acids. V lost 6 bases, J lost 2 bases, and 4 bases lay in between. Germline lookup yields CDR1 SQVTM and CDR2 ANQGSEA. CDR3 protein: CSVGTNEKLFF. In DNA form, the CDR3 reads TGCAGCGTCGGGACTAATGAAAAACTGTTTTTT. Based on the CDR3 plus reference TRBV29-1 and TRBJ1-4, the full variable domain is SAVISQKPSRDICQRGTSLTIQCQVDSQVTMMFWYRQQPGQSLTLIATANQGSEATYESGFVIDKFPISRPNLTFSTLTVSNMSPEDSSIYLCSVGTNEKLFFGSGTQLSVL.

The gene calls are TRBV12-3 or TRBV12-4 and TRBJ1-1; TRBD1 matches 7 bases. The junction had 5 bases not matched to a gene; V was cut back by 6 bases and J by 4 bases. CDR3 length equals 13 residues. The CDR3 coding sequence is TGTGCCAGCAGGCGACAGGGTCCCACTGAAGCTTTCTTT. As protein: CASRRQGPTEAFF.

V usage is TRBV18 and J usage is TRBJ1-1, with D uncertain. This CDR3 spans 17 amino acids. Germline V gene data show CDR1 as KGHSH and CDR2 as LQKENI. Trimming cost V 1 base and J 0 bases, with 15 bases left between them. This chain's CDR3 is CASSPRAWAEMNTEAFF. In nucleotides, the CDR3 is TGTGCCAGCTCACCACGGGCATGGGCCGAAATGAACACTGAAGCTTTCTTT.

The CDR3 here is CASSRQGTYEQYF. The DNA of the CDR3 is TGTGCCAGCAGTCGACAGGGAACCTACGAGCAGTACTTC. The rearrangement links TRBV9 to TRBJ2-7; TRBD1 agrees at 7 bases. This CDR3 contains 13 residues. Germline values: CDR1 SGDLS, CDR2 YYNGEE. Trimming cost V 5 bases and J 2 bases; bases outside gene matches: 4.

This clone turned up a few times. This chain uses TRBV29-1 with TRBJ2-7; 7 bases match TRBD2. In germline, CDR1 is SQVTM, CDR2 ANQGSEA. With V trimmed by 2 bases and J by 0 bases, 7 bases remained unmatched. The CDR3 covers 15 residues. CDR3 residues: CSVESTSKSSYEQYF. The DNA of the CDR3 is TGCAGCGTTGAATCGACTAGCAAAAGCTCCTACGAGCAGTACTTC.

The rearrangement joins TRBV10-2 to TRBJ1-6, with 7 bases matching TRBD1. With 9 bases clipped from V and 8 bases from J, the junction kept 7 bases outside the gene matches. The CDR3 has 13 amino acids. Germline values: CDR1 WSHSY, CDR2 SAAADI. The chain's CDR3 is CASNRQGDSPLHF. The CDR3 bases are TGCGCCAGTAATCGACAGGGTGATTCACCCCTCCACTTT.

The rearrangement links TRBV6-5 to TRBJ1-3; D may be TRBD1 (6 bases). Germline loops: CDR1 MNHEY, CDR2 SVGAGI. Trimming removed 0 bases at V and 1 base at J, with 10 bases between. This CDR3 comprises 16 residues. This chain's CDR3 is CASSYSPQGSGNTIYF. CDR3 DNA: TGTGCCAGCAGTTACTCGCCACAGGGTTCTGGAAACACCATATATTTT.

The chain carries TRBV5-1 and TRBJ2-2; 11 nucleotides line up with TRBD2. This CDR3 is 17 amino acids long. The ends lost 4 bases at V and 7 bases at J; junction bases unmatched: 12. Germline lookup yields CDR1 SGHRS and CDR2 YFSETQ. The CDR3 DNA sequence: TGCGCCAGCAGCCTAGCCCCTAGCGGGAGGTCTAACGGGGAGCTGTTTTTT. It is translated as CASSLAPSGRSNGELFF.

This clone has a handful of counts. The chain links TRBV19 to TRBJ2-2; 12 nucleotides line up with TRBD2. After removal of 1 base from V and 6 bases from J, the junction contained 0 bases not matched to a gene. CDR3 length: 15 amino acids. Germline V gene data show CDR1 as LNHDA and CDR2 as SQIVND (reference sequence). CDR3 in DNA: TGTGCCAGTAGTATAGGGACTAGCGGGGCCGGGGAGCTGTTTTTT. It translates to CASSIGTSGAGELFF.

The gene calls are TRBV6-5 and TRBJ2-4; D may be TRBD1 (6 bases). Germline assignment: CDR1 MNHEY and CDR2 SVGAGI. The CDR3 has 15 residues. V gave up 0 bases and J gave up 3 bases, with 9 bases separating them. This CDR3 reads CASSYSGGDKNIQYF. The CDR3 DNA is TGTGCCAGCAGTTACTCAGGGGGTGACAAAAACATTCAGTACTTC.

The rearrangement uses TRBV19 and TRBJ2-3; D is possibly TRBD1 (5 bases). CDR1 is LNHDA, CDR2 SQIVND, per germline (reference sequence). The V end lost 3 bases, the J end lost 4 bases, and 14 bases lay between the germline ends. The CDR3 extends over 15 amino acids. Written as DNA, the CDR3 is TGTGCCAGTAGTATTGGGAACAGGTTCCCAGATACGCAGTATTTT. Its protein product is CASSIGNRFPDTQYF.

V is TRBV11-2 and J is TRBJ2-7; 16 bases fit TRBD2. Germline CDR1 reads SGHAT; CDR2 reads FQNNGV. V dropped 6 bases and J dropped 2; count of bases not matched to a gene: 7. The CDR3 runs to 17 residues. The CDR3 loop is CASRPGTSGRATYEQYF. In DNA form, the CDR3 reads TGTGCCAGCAGACCCGGGACTAGCGGGAGGGCCACCTACGAGCAGTACTTC.

The V and J genes are TRBV5-8 and TRBJ1-2; perhaps TRBD1 as D (5 bases). Germline V gene data show CDR1 as SGHTS and CDR2 as YDEGEE. V lost 3 bases and J 4 bases, leaving 13 bases between the germline ends. This CDR3 is 14 amino acids long. The CDR3 nucleotides are TGTGCCAGCAGCTCGGAGGGACGGATCTATGGCTACACCTTC. Amino acids: CASSSEGRIYGYTF.